The 20 T cell receptor beta chains listed next were all sequenced from one sample in a study of glioma-infiltrating T cells. Using RNA template, CDR3s of TCR alpha and beta were amplified with iRepertoire arm-PCR. TCRdb independently ran MiXCR on the multiplex PCR reads; one entry per CDR3 protein. The top ten clones hold 20% to 25% of a sample with about 140,000 distinct CDR3 sequences, about two fifths of them seen once. Sequenced input: glioma tissue, nonneoplastic brain tissue, or PBMCs (not recorded which). Receptor source: a human donor with low-grade glioma or glioblastoma, undergoing nonglioma brain surgery, or in good health (not recorded which).

DNA for the CDR3: TGTGCCAGCAGTTACGGAGGAGGGGGGAGCACTGAAGCTTTCTTT. Residues: CASSYGGGGSTEAFF. This chain links TRBV6-5 with TRBJ1-1, with a tentative D call TRBD1 (6 bases). The CDR3 length is 15 residues. CDR1 is MNHEY and CDR2 is SVGAGI in the germline V gene. Trimming shortened V by 2 bases and J by 4 bases, and 14 bases separated the two germline ends.

This rearrangement joins TRBV6-1 to TRBJ2-3, with D unresolved. The CDR3 loop spans 16 amino acids. Between the trimmed V and J ends, which lost 3 bases and 2 bases, there was a span of 15 bases. Per the germline V gene, CDR1 is MNHNS and CDR2 is SASEGT. The CDR3 DNA reads as TGTGCCAGCAGTGACCGCGGCAGGAGATTCACAGATACGCAGTATTTT. This translates into CASSDRGRRFTDTQYF.

This clonotype was recorded many times. The genes are TRBV6-2 or TRBV6-3 and TRBJ2-5, with TRBD2 as a possible D gene (5 bases). The CDR3 contains 16 residues. Germline V gives CDR1 MNHEY, CDR2 SVGEGT. Trimming took off 0 bases at V and 4 bases at J, with 15 bases between the two ends. The CDR3 region is CASSYSTITSRETQYF. The CDR3 DNA reads as TGTGCCAGCAGTTACTCGACTATCACCTCAAGAGAGACCCAGTACTTC.

In its sample, this clonotype was seen a few times. This chain links TRBV2 with TRBJ1-1, with D unclear. The V gene's germline CDR1 is SNHLY and CDR2 FYNNEI. Deletions cut 2 bases from V and 5 bases from J, with 6 bases between. The CDR3 extends over 12 amino acids. The CDR3 DNA reads as TGTGCCAGCAGTGAAATGAGGACTGAAGCTTTCTTT. It translates to CASSEMRTEAFF.

V and J are TRBV4-3 and TRBJ2-7; TRBD1 or TRBD2 may be the D gene (5 bases each). Germline V CDR1 and CDR2: LGHNA, YSLEER. Between the trimmed V and J ends, which lost 5 bases and 0 bases, there was a span of 8 bases. The CDR3 extends over 13 amino acids. The CDR3: CASSTGLSYEQYF. CDR3 DNA sequence: TGCGCCAGCAGCACAGGACTCTCCTACGAGCAGTACTTC.

This clonotype has a handful of counts. The chain uses TRBV12-3 or TRBV12-4 and TRBJ1-1, with a possible D match to TRBD1 (5 bases). Deletions cut 0 bases from V and 5 bases from J, with 10 bases between. This CDR3 has 14 amino acids. In DNA, the CDR3 is TGTGCCAGCAGTTTAGCATTAGAGGGGACTGAAGCTTTCTTT. Translated: CASSLALEGTEAFF.

This clonotype was seen a few times. The gene calls are TRBV20-1 and TRBJ2-5; TRBD1 matches 7 bases. CDR1 is DFQATT and CDR2 is SNEGSKA in the germline V gene (reference sequence). This CDR3 region has 13 residues. Trimming took 3 bases from V and 5 from J; bases not matched to a gene: 6. This CDR3 is CSARHRGRETQYF. CDR3 DNA sequence: TGCAGTGCTAGGCACAGGGGCAGGGAGACCCAGTACTTC.

This clonotype was detected many times. This rearrangement joins TRBV6-1 to TRBJ2-3, with D perhaps TRBD1 (5 bases). CDR1 and CDR2 (germline): MNHNS, SASEGT. The length of the CDR3 is 13 residues. V dropped 4 bases and J dropped 5 bases, with 10 bases sitting between them. The CDR3 coding sequence is TGTGCCAGCAGTGTAGCAGGGATAGATACGCAGTATTTT. Translating gives CASSVAGIDTQYF.

This clonotype was counted a few times. The V call is TRBV7-2, the J call TRBJ1-5; 7 positions agree with TRBD1. The CDR3 consists of 16 residues. In germline, CDR1 is SGHTA, CDR2 FQGNSA. J was trimmed by 4 bases and V by 1 base; bases with no gene match: 7. The CDR3 DNA reads TGTGCCAGCAGCTTAGTTGGACAGGATCGAAATCAGCCCCAGCATTTT. Translating gives CASSLVGQDRNQPQHF. Full variable domain (remainder filled in from reference TRBV7-2 and TRBJ1-5): GAGVSQSPSNKVTEKGKDVELRCDPISGHTALYWYRQSLGQGLEFLIYFQGNSAPDKSGLPSDRFSAERTGGSVSTLTIQRTQQEDSAVYLCASSLVGQDRNQPQHFGDGTRLSIL.

There are many counts of this clonotype. The chain is built from TRBV27 and TRBJ2-5; weak D call: TRBD2 (5 bases). V shed 6 bases and J shed 5 bases, with 16 bases lying between them. Germline V gene lookup returns CDR1 MNHEY and CDR2 SMNVEV (reference sequence). The CDR3 covers 14 residues. The CDR3 protein is CASSLGEGLETQYF. CDR3 in DNA: TGTGCCAGCAGCCTCGGTGAGGGTTTGGAGACCCAGTACTTC.

This chain joins TRBV7-2 and TRBJ2-3; 7 nucleotides line up with TRBD1. The CDR3 contains 16 residues. The germline CDR1 and CDR2 sequences are SGHTA and FQGNSA. V lost 5 bases to trimming and J lost 2 bases; unmatched junction nucleotides: 10. Here the CDR3 reads CASSPHATGNTDTQYF. In nucleotides, the CDR3 is TGTGCCAGCAGCCCCCACGCGACAGGGAACACAGATACGCAGTATTTT.

In this sample, this clonotype turned up once. This chain uses TRBV15 with TRBJ2-1, with 10 bases lining up with TRBD2. Trimming cost V 0 bases and J 10 bases; bases outside gene matches: 6. The CDR3 contains 15 residues. Germline V CDR1 and CDR2: LNHNV, YYDKDF (reference sequence). This CDR3 is CATSRDLAGVWEQFF. The DNA for the CDR3 is TGTGCCACCAGCAGAGACCTAGCGGGAGTGTGGGAGCAGTTCTTC.

The V and J genes are TRBV4-2 and TRBJ2-1, with TRBD2 matching 14 bases. V shed 4 bases and J 9 bases; nucleotides not matched to a gene: 8. CDR3 size: 16 residues. The germline CDR1 and CDR2 sequences are LGHNA and YNFKEQ. The DNA of the CDR3 is TGTGCCAGCAGCCCAGTGGGACTAGCGGGAGAGGGTGAGCAGTTCTTC. The encoded protein is CASSPVGLAGEGEQFF.

The table lists this clonotype with a count of one. The rearrangement links TRBV11-2 to TRBJ2-5; 8 nucleotides match TRBD1. The CDR3 length is 16 residues. Germline CDR1 is SGHAT and CDR2 is FQNNGV. The V gene end was trimmed by 5 bases and the J gene end by 4 bases; junction bases not matched to a gene: 12. CDR3 loop: CASSTHGTGVRETQYF. The CDR3 bases are TGTGCCAGCAGCACGCACGGGACAGGCGTCCGAGAGACCCAGTACTTC.

The chain combines TRBV12-3 or TRBV12-4 with TRBJ2-5; D remains unclear. This CDR3 contains 11 residues. Trimming shortened V by 5 bases and J by 5 bases, and 6 bases separated the two germline ends. The CDR3 DNA sequence: TGTGCCAGCAGTGTTCGGGAGACCCAGTACTTC. It yields the protein CASSVRETQYF.

The V and J genes are TRBV5-1 and TRBJ2-1; TRBD2 matches 7 bases. This CDR3 has 13 residues. V shed 7 bases and J 7 bases; nucleotides not matched to a gene: 8. Germline V gives CDR1 SGHRS, CDR2 YFSETQ. For the CDR3, the DNA is TGCGCCAGCGAAGAGGCTAGCGGAAATGAGCAGTTCTTC. It yields the protein CASEEASGNEQFF.

The table lists this clonotype with a few counts. This chain links TRBV12-3 or TRBV12-4 with TRBJ1-1; possibly TRBD1 for D (5 bases). This CDR3 comprises 14 residues. The V end was cut by 7 bases, the J end by 1 base, with 13 bases between. The CDR3 loop is CASIWSRANTEAFF. CDR3 nucleotide sequence: TGTGCCAGCATCTGGTCCAGGGCGAACACTGAAGCTTTCTTT.

This clonotype was found a few times. The genes are TRBV5-4 and TRBJ2-5; perhaps TRBD2 as D (6 bases). Trimming removed 5 bases from V and 1 base from J, with 15 bases in between. The CDR3 is made up of 15 amino acids. The germline V gene encodes CDR1 SGHNT and CDR2 YYREEE (reference sequence). This chain's CDR3 is CASRSRERLQETQYF. DNA of the CDR3: TGTGCCAGCAGGAGTCGGGAGAGACTCCAAGAGACCCAGTACTTC.

J is TRBJ1-1 and V is TRBV15, with D unresolved. Trimming shortened V by 2 bases and J by 6 bases, and 22 bases separated the two germline ends. Looked up from germline, CDR1 is LNHNV and CDR2 is YYDKDF (reference sequence). The CDR3 loop spans 17 amino acids. The CDR3 nucleotides are TGTGCCACCAGCAGAACAAAGGGAGGCAGGTGGGTTGCTGAAGCTTTCTTT. It is translated as CATSRTKGGRWVAEAFF.

J is TRBJ1-1 and V is TRBV29-1; no firm D call. V was shortened by 3 bases and J by 0 bases, with 11 bases between the two germline ends. This CDR3 has 14 residues. Per the germline V gene, CDR1 is SQVTM and CDR2 is ANQGSEA. The CDR3 coding sequence is TGCAGCGTTGACCGACCCAAACTGAACACTGAAGCTTTCTTT. This translates into CSVDRPKLNTEAFF.